The rows below give T cell receptor beta chains drawn from one sample of a study of regulatory T cells in long-lasting Graves disease. TCRdb re-called the multiplex PCR reads through MiXCR, storing one row per CDR3 protein. This table holds around 450,000 distinct CDR3 sequences, under 20% found once. These records were also assigned to another study, of T cells in Graves' hyperthyroidism and ophthalmopathy.

The starting material was peripheral blood mononuclear cells (PBMCs), obtained at new diagnosis, from a patient treated with antithyroid drugs. Every receptor here comes from a man aged 35 to 55 with Graves disease. Each CDR3 is given with its conserved first and last residue. The D gene is left open where the match is weak. A clone size is listed for some rows: how often the clone was seen (once, few, many), or a class if it is expanded.

many	TRBV5-1	.	TRBJ1-1	CASSRDTHMNTEAFF	TGCGCCAGCAGCCGGGACACCCATATGAACACTGAAGCTTTCTTT
.	TRBV7-9	.	TRBJ1-2	CASSLGPGGPGYTF	TGTGCCAGCAGCTTAGGGCCGGGGGGACCTGGCTACACCTTC
.	TRBV25-1	.	TRBJ2-3	CASSDAGLTDTQYF	TGTGCCAGCAGTGACGCCGGGCTCACAGATACGCAGTATTTT
many	TRBV7-9	.	TRBJ2-7	CASSPVPVGYSYEQYF	TGTGCCAGCAGCCCCGTTCCCGTGGGTTATTCCTACGAGCAGTACTTC
few	TRBV7-3	.	TRBJ2-3	CASSPGSRQDTQYF	TGTGCCAGCAGCCCCGGCTCGCGGCAAGATACGCAGTATTTT
.	TRBV7-6	.	TRBJ1-4	CASSLAGFYTNEKLFF	TGTGCCAGCAGCTTAGCGGGTTTTTATACCAATGAAAAACTGTTTTTT
many	TRBV18	.	TRBJ2-1	CASRVGLYNEQFF	TGTGCCAGCCGCGTGGGCCTCTACAATGAGCAGTTCTTC
many	TRBV3-1	.	TRBJ1-1	CASSPVSPTEAFF	TGTGCCAGCAGCCCGGTCAGTCCCACTGAAGCTTTCTTT
many	TRBV5-5	.	TRBJ2-7	CASSLASLSSYEQYF	TGTGCCAGCAGCTTGGCGTCCCTCAGCTCCTACGAGCAGTACTTC
.	TRBV12-3/TRBV12-4	.	TRBJ1-1	CASSSGQLMNTEAFF	TGTGCCAGCAGTTCGGGACAACTTATGAACACTGAAGCTTTCTTT
many	TRBV24-1	.	TRBJ2-1	CATSDHGGPPEQFF	TGTGCCACCAGTGATCATGGAGGCCCCCCTGAGCAGTTCTTC
.	TRBV11-3	.	TRBJ2-3	CASSLGASELTDTQYF	TGTGCCAGCAGCTTAGGTGCTAGCGAGCTCACAGATACGCAGTATTTT
many	TRBV29-1	.	TRBJ2-3	CSVELLLGTQYF	TGCAGCGTTGAACTACTGCTGGGTACGCAGTATTTT
many	TRBV20-1	TRBD2	TRBJ2-7	CSARDRTGGHYEQYF	TGCAGTGCTAGAGATAGAACGGGAGGGCACTACGAGCAGTACTTC
.	TRBV7-9	TRBD1	TRBJ2-1	CASSETGGAIIEQFF	TGTGCCAGCAGCGAGACAGGGGGCGCGATTATTGAGCAGTTCTTC
.	TRBV6-1	TRBD1	TRBJ2-2	CATRQGSGELFF	TGTGCCACCCGACAGGGCTCCGGGGAGCTGTTTTTT
few	TRBV5-6	.	TRBJ2-5	CASSFYSETQYF	TGTGCCAGCAGCTTTTACTCAGAGACCCAGTACTTC
many	TRBV20-1	.	TRBJ1-1	CSARDYRDPRGAEAFF	TGCAGTGCTAGAGATTACCGGGACCCCCGGGGGGCTGAAGCTTTCTTT